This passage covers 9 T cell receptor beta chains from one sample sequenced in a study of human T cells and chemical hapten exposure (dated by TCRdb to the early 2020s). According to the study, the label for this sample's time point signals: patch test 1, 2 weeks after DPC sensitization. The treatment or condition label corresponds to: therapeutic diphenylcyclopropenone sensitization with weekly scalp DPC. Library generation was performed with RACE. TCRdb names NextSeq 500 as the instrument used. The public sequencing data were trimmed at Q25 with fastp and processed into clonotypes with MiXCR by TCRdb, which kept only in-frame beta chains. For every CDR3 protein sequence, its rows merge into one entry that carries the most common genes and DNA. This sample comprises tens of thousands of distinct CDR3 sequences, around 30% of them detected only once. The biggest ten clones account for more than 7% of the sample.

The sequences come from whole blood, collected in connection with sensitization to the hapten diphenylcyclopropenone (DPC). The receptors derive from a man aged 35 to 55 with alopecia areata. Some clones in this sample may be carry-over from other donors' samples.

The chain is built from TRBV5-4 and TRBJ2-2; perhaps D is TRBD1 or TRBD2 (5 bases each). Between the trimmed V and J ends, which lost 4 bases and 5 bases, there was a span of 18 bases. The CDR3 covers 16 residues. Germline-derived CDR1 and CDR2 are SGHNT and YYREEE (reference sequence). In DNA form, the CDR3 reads TGTGCCAGCAGCGCCGGGACCCAGGGATGGACCGGGGAGCTGTTTTTT. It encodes CASSAGTQGWTGELFF.

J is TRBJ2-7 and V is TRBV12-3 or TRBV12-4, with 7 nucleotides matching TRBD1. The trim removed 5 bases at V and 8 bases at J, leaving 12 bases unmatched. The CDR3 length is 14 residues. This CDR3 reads CASSLLRDRTKQYF. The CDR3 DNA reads TGTGCCAGCAGTCTCCTCCGGGACAGAACCAAGCAGTACTTC.

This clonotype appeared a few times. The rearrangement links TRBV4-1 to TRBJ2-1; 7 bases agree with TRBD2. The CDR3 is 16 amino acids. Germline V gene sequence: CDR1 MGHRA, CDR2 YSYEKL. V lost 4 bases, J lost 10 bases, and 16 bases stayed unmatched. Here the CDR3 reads CASSPGLGVNPSEQFF. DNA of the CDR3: TGCGCCAGCAGCCCAGGACTAGGCGTCAATCCTTCCGAGCAGTTCTTC.

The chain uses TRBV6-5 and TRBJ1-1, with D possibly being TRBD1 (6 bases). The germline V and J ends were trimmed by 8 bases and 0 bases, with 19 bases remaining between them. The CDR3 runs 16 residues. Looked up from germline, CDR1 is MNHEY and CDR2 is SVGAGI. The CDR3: CASLDFFGTMNTEAFF. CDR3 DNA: TGTGCCAGCTTGGATTTTTTTGGGACAATGAACACTGAAGCTTTCTTT.

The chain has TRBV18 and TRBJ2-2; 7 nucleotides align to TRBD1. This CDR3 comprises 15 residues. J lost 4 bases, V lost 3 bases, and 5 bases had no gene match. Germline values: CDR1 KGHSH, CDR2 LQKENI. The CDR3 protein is CASSPTGSSTGELFF. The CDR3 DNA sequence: TGTGCCAGCTCACCGACAGGGTCGAGCACCGGGGAGCTGTTTTTT.

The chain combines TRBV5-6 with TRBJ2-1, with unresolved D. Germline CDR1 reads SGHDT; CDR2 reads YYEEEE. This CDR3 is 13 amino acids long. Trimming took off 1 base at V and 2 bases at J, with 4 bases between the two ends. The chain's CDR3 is CASSLRAYNEQFF. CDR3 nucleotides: TGTGCCAGCAGCTTGCGGGCCTACAATGAGCAGTTCTTC.

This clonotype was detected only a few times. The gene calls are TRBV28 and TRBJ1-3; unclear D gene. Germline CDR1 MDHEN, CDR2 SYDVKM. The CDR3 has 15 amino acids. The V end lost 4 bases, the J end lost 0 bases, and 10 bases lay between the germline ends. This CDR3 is CASSSQQISGNTIYF. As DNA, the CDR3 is TGTGCCAGCAGTTCGCAACAGATCTCTGGAAACACCATATATTTT.

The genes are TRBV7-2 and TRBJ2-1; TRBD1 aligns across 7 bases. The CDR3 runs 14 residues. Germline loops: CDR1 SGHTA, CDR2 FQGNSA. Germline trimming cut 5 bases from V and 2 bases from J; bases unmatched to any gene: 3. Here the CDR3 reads CASSVDRAYNEQFF. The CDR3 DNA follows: TGTGCCAGCAGCGTCGACAGGGCCTACAATGAGCAGTTCTTC.

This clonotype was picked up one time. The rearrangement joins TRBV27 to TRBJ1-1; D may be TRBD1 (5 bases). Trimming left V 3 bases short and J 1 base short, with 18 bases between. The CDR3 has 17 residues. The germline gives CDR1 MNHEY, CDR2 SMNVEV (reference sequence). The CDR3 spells CASSFLSREGENTEAFF. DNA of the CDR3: TGTGCCAGCAGTTTTCTTTCCAGGGAGGGAGAGAACACTGAAGCTTTCTTT.